This T cell receptor beta chain is drawn from a study of beta chain features in type 1 diabetes. The entirety of the isolated RNA underwent reverse transcription, so expressed TCRB transcripts were sequenced. Some clones are missing from TCRdb's copy, which holds only in-frame ones; the method was immunoSEQ multiplex PCR. This table holds hundreds of thousands of clones, 17% found once. The germline V gene encodes CDR1 SNHLY and CDR2 FYNNEI. Trimming at V came to 4 bases and at J to 5 bases, leaving 4 bases not matched to a gene. CDR3 length equals 14 residues. Sequenced: naive CD4+ T cells from blood. The clonotype was recovered from a woman aged 18-29 years in good health. This rearrangement joins TRBV2 to TRBJ2-1; 8 nucleotides align to TRBD2. CDR3 in DNA: TGTGCCAGCAGTGGGAGCGGGAGCCACAATGAGCAGTTCTTC. It is translated as CASSGSGSHNEQFF.